This passage covers 30 T cell receptor beta chains from one sample sequenced in a study of CD8+CD57+ T cells in acquired aplastic anemia. Genomic DNA, the template, was used for profiling of the TCR beta VDJ and CDR3. Using its own MiXCR run on the reads, TCRdb lists one record per CDR3 protein. Among about half a million distinct CDR3 sequences listed, about a third were seen once. An expansion of CD8+CD57+ cells by flow cytometry had been shown in patients chosen for sequencing. Sequencing was carried out using sorted CD4+, CD8+, or CD8+CD57+ T cells (not recorded which) from PBMCs. The receptors shown here come from a human donor with aplastic anemia.

This clonotype was seen more than once but under ten times. The chain carries TRBV2 and TRBJ2-3; unclear D gene. This CDR3 is built from 14 residues. Germline CDR1 and CDR2: SNHLY and FYNNEI. Deletions cut 8 bases from V and 0 bases from J, with 12 bases between. In DNA form, the CDR3 reads TGTGCCAGCGGTGGGCGGACCAGCACAGATACGCAGTATTTT. The encoded protein is CASGGRTSTDTQYF.

This rearrangement joins TRBV25-1 to TRBJ2-7; 7 nucleotides align to TRBD1. The CDR3 consists of 15 residues. V was pared by 3 bases and J by 3 bases, with 8 bases of the junction left unmatched. From germline, CDR1 is MGHDK and CDR2 SYGVNS. CDR3 nucleotide sequence: TGTGCCAGCAGTGATTCCGGGACAGAGATCTACGAGCAGTACTTC. Residues: CASSDSGTEIYEQYF.

The sample holds a few counts of this clonotype. This chain joins TRBV19 and TRBJ1-5; D is perhaps TRBD1 (5 bases). Trimming took off 3 bases at V and 11 bases at J, with 20 bases between the two ends. This CDR3 has 15 residues. CDR1 and CDR2 (germline): LNHDA, SQIVND (reference sequence). The CDR3 DNA is TGTGCCAGTAGTATTGCGGTCGGATTTGGAGGGGCCCAGCATTTT. As protein: CASSIAVGFGGAQHF.

This chain connects TRBV19 to TRBJ2-3; D is ambiguous. CDR3 length: 13 residues. Germline V CDR1 and CDR2: LNHDA, SQIVND (reference sequence). V lost 7 bases to trimming and J lost 7 bases, with 15 bases between them. Written as DNA, the CDR3 is TGTGCCAGTACCCCGTCCTCTCAGCATACGCAGTATTTT. This gives the protein CASTPSSQHTQYF.

The chain combines TRBV7-9 with TRBJ1-1, with a weak D call TRBD1 (5 bases). Germline V gene sequence: CDR1 SEHNR, CDR2 FQNEAQ (reference sequence). The CDR3 runs to 12 residues. V was shortened by 9 bases and J by 10 bases, with 18 bases between the two germline ends. The CDR3 DNA reads as TGTGCCAGTAGTATTGGACAAGAAGGAGCTTTCTTT. This encodes CASSIGQEGAFF.

This sequence joins TRBV7-2 and TRBJ1-1; tentative D call: TRBD1 (6 bases). CDR3 size: 15 residues. CDR1 is SGHTA and CDR2 is FQGNSA in the germline V gene. V dropped 5 bases and J dropped 5 bases, with 18 bases sitting between them. DNA of the CDR3: TGTGCCAGCAGCGCCTACAGGGTCGTGGGAACTGAAGCTTTCTTT. This sequence encodes CASSAYRVVGTEAFF.

V is TRBV9 and J is TRBJ1-3, with TRBD1 matching over 7 bases. From germline, CDR1 is SGDLS and CDR2 YYNGEE. V lost 4 bases and J lost 3; bases outside the gene matches: 7. The CDR3 has 15 residues. The CDR3 nucleotides read TGTGCCAGCAGCATCACAGGGGTGCGTGGAAACACCATATATTTT. Protein sequence: CASSITGVRGNTIYF.

This clonotype was seen repeatedly, ten times or more. This chain links TRBV7-6 with TRBJ2-1; tentative D call: TRBD1 (6 bases). The CDR3 covers 14 residues. Germline V CDR1 and CDR2: SGHVS, FNYEAQ. V was clipped by 5 bases and J by 6 bases, with 14 bases between them. CDR3 amino acids: CASSPSQGINEQFF. Here the CDR3 DNA reads TGTGCCAGCAGCCCGAGTCAGGGGATCAATGAGCAGTTCTTC.

The chain links TRBV7-9 to TRBJ1-2; perhaps TRBD1 as D (5 bases). The V gene lost 6 bases and the J gene lost 7 bases, with 12 bases spanning the gap. Germline V lookup: CDR1 SEHNR, CDR2 FQNEAQ (reference sequence). The CDR3 sequence is 12 residues long. This chain's CDR3 is CASRTLRGGYTF. As DNA, the CDR3 is TGTGCCAGCAGAACACTAAGGGGTGGCTACACCTTC.

The V gene is TRBV12-3 or TRBV12-4, the J gene TRBJ2-3; weak D call: TRBD1 (6 bases). V shed 3 bases and J shed 6 bases, with 10 bases lying between them. This CDR3 spans 13 amino acids. The chain's CDR3 is CASSFDRYDTQYF. CDR3 in DNA: TGTGCCAGCAGTTTCGACAGGTACGATACGCAGTATTTT.

In this sample, this clonotype turned up many times. J is TRBJ1-6 and V is TRBV12-3 or TRBV12-4; 7 bases fit TRBD1. The CDR3 has 14 amino acids. With 3 bases clipped from V and 10 bases from J, the junction kept 6 bases outside the gene matches. CDR3: CASSFKGAKSPLHF. CDR3 bases: TGTGCCAGCAGTTTTAAGGGGGCGAAATCACCCCTCCACTTT.

The chain is built from TRBV5-1 and TRBJ1-1; 7 nucleotides line up with TRBD1. Germline CDR1 is SGHRS and CDR2 is YFSETQ. Germline trimming cut 6 bases from V and 1 base from J; bases unmatched to any gene: 6. CDR3 length: 14 amino acids. DNA for the CDR3: TGCGCCAGCACTCAACAGGGGACGAACACTGAAGCTTTCTTT. Translation gives CASTQQGTNTEAFF. Full variable domain (outside the CDR3, taken from reference TRBV5-1 and TRBJ1-1): KAGVTQTPRYLIKTRGQQVTLSCSPISGHRSVSWYQQTPGQGLQFLFEYFSETQRNKGNFPGRFSGRQFSNSRSEMNVSTLELGDSALYLCASTQQGTNTEAFFGQGTRLTVV.

The genes are TRBV6-1 and TRBJ1-5, with a tentative D call TRBD1 (6 bases). Germline CDR1 MNHNS, CDR2 SASEGT. The CDR3 is 15 residues long. Trimming stripped 6 bases from V and 1 base from J, with 13 bases between. The CDR3, as DNA: TGTGCCAGCAGCCTATCGACAGGAAGCAATCAGCCCCAGCATTTT. It yields the protein CASSLSTGSNQPQHF.

The chain couples TRBV6-2 or TRBV6-3 to TRBJ1-1, with TRBD1 as a possible D gene (5 bases). The CDR3 has 17 residues. Germline V CDR1 and CDR2: MNHEY, SVGEGT. Trimming left V 2 bases short and J 4 bases short, with 20 bases between. DNA for the CDR3: TGTGCCAGCAGTTACAACCCCCGGGGGAATTCAGGCACTGAAGCTTTCTTT. It yields the protein CASSYNPRGNSGTEAFF.

V gene TRBV11-1 combines with J gene TRBJ2-3, with TRBD2 matching over 9 bases. This CDR3 comprises 16 residues. Per the germline V gene, CDR1 is SGHAT and CDR2 is FQDESV (reference sequence). With 7 bases clipped from V and 3 bases from J, the junction kept 11 bases outside the gene matches. CDR3 protein: CASTVQRAGGTDTQYF. In nucleotides, the CDR3 is TGTGCCAGCACCGTCCAAAGAGCGGGGGGAACAGATACGCAGTATTTT.

The rearrangement joins TRBV20-1 to TRBJ1-1; D uncertain. This CDR3 region has 13 residues. V lost 4 bases to trimming and J lost 2 bases, with 11 bases between them. Germline CDR1 and CDR2: DFQATT and SNEGSKA (reference sequence). Written as DNA, the CDR3 is TGCAGTGCTATCCCGGGCCAAAACACTGAAGCTTTCTTT. Protein sequence: CSAIPGQNTEAFF.

The sample holds many counts of this clonotype. The V and J genes are TRBV2 and TRBJ1-5; 8 bases fit TRBD1. Trimming cost V 7 bases and J 3 bases; bases outside gene matches: 8. Germline assignment: CDR1 SNHLY and CDR2 FYNNEI. The CDR3 consists of 15 residues. The CDR3: CASKRQGSDNQPQHF. The CDR3 DNA follows: TGTGCCAGCAAGAGACAGGGGTCTGACAATCAGCCCCAGCATTTT.

This rearrangement joins TRBV6-5 to TRBJ2-5; D may be TRBD1 or TRBD2 (5 bases each). V was cut by 5 bases and J by 4 bases, with 17 bases left in between. CDR3 length equals 15 residues. The V gene's germline CDR1 is MNHEY and CDR2 SVGAGI. CDR3 protein: CASSRRDPGRETQYF. The CDR3 nucleotides are TGTGCCAGCAGTCGTCGGGACCCTGGCAGAGAGACCCAGTACTTC.

As for this clonotype: A much larger clone sits a single nucleotide away, making a read error possible. V gene TRBV9 combines with J gene TRBJ1-2; TRBD1 agrees at 10 bases. Germline lookup yields CDR1 SGDLS and CDR2 YYNGEE. The CDR3 totals 14 residues. CDR3 protein: CPSSATGGDYGYTF. The DNA for the CDR3 is TGTCCCAGCAGCGCGACAGGGGGCGACTATGGCTACACCTTC.

With respect to this clonotype: This sequence may be a read error, since a much larger clone differs from it by one base. The V call is TRBV25-1, the J call TRBJ1-5, with 8 positions matching TRBD1. This CDR3 has 14 amino acids. Trimming removed 8 bases from V and 7 bases from J; junction bases left unmatched: 10. CDR1 and CDR2 from the germline V gene are MGHDK and SYGVNS. For the CDR3, the DNA is TGTGCCAGCCGACTGACAGGGGTAAACCAGCCCCAGCATTTT. It encodes CASRLTGVNQPQHF. The full variable domain, with the rest looked up from reference TRBV25-1 and TRBJ1-5, is EADIYQTPRYLVIGTGKKITLECSQTMGHDKMYWYQQDPGMELHLIHYSYGVNSTEKGDLSSESTVSRIRTEHFPLTLESARPSHTSQYLCASRLTGVNQPQHFGDGTRLSIL.

Concerning this clonotype itself: With a much larger clone just one base away, this may be a read error. The rearrangement joins TRBV16 to TRBJ2-7; D remains ambiguous. The ends were cut back, 1 base at V and 3 bases at J, with 4 bases in the middle. CDR3 size: 12 residues. The germline gives CDR1 KGHSY, CDR2 FQNENV. The chain's CDR3 is CASSQLDYEQYF. The CDR3 DNA reads as TGTGCCAGCAGCCAATTAGACTACGAGCAGTACTTC.

This clonotype was detected only a few times. The chain joins TRBV6-1 to TRBJ1-5; D call uncertain. V lost 2 bases, J lost 6 bases, and 14 bases lay in between. The CDR3 loop spans 15 amino acids. Germline V CDR1 and CDR2: MNHNS, SASEGT. The DNA for the CDR3 is TGTGCCAGCAGTGAAATTTCGGGGTTGGGTCAGCCCCAGCATTTT. It codes for CASSEISGLGQPQHF.

The chain combines TRBV2 with TRBJ1-5, with D possibly matching TRBD1 (5 bases). This CDR3 is built from 15 residues. CDR1 and CDR2 (germline): SNHLY, FYNNEI. Trimming removed 5 bases from V and 0 bases from J, with 11 bases in between. In DNA, the CDR3 is TGTGCCAGCAGTTACGACAGTTATAGCAATCAGCCCCAGCATTTT. Translating gives CASSYDSYSNQPQHF.

In regard to this clonotype: The conserved closing phenylalanine or tryptophan is absent in this CDR3, likely reflecting a read error. The chain carries TRBV10-1 and TRBJ1-5; D unclear. V was clipped by 0 bases and J by 7 bases, with 4 bases between them. There are 12 residues in the CDR3. CDR1 and CDR2 from the germline V gene are WNHNN and SYGVQD (reference sequence). CDR3 region: CASSESNQPQHL. The CDR3 DNA is TGCGCCAGCAGTGAGTCGAACCAGCCCCAGCATCTT.

This CDR3 reads CAISESGLNTEAFF. The DNA for the CDR3 is TGTGCCATCAGTGAGTCTGGACTGAACACTGAAGCTTTCTTT. The rearrangement links TRBV10-3 to TRBJ1-1; D gene unclear. Trimming left V 0 bases short and J 0 bases short, with 5 bases between. This CDR3 is built from 14 residues. CDR1 and CDR2 from the germline V gene are ENHRY and SYGVKD.

CDR3 loop: CSADPTGNTEAFF. CDR3 DNA sequence: TGCAGTGCTGATCCGACAGGGAACACTGAAGCTTTCTTT. The chain has TRBV20-1 and TRBJ1-1; D may be TRBD1 (6 bases). This CDR3 is built from 13 residues. In germline, CDR1 is DFQATT, CDR2 SNEGSKA (reference sequence). Trimming left V 5 bases short and J 1 base short, with 11 bases between.

This clonotype was seen only a few times. V gene TRBV6-1 combines with J gene TRBJ1-2; a weak D match, TRBD1 (6 bases). Germline lookup yields CDR1 MNHNS and CDR2 SASEGT. The CDR3 is 14 residues long. V shed 6 bases and J shed 3 bases, with 14 bases lying between them. CDR3 in amino acids: CASSLNTGHYGYTF. The CDR3, as DNA: TGTGCCAGCAGCCTGAACACAGGGCACTATGGCTACACCTTC.

On this clonotype itself: Germline is not matched at one junction end, which may reflect a read error. V usage is TRBV2 and J usage is TRBJ2-1, with 15 bases aligning to TRBD2. The length of the CDR3 is 17 residues. CDR1 SNHLY and CDR2 FYNNEI come from the germline V gene. The CDR3 region has the DNA TGTGCCACCTCCTGGACTAGCGGGAGGGGCCCCTACAATGAGCAGTTTTTC. Encoded protein: CATSWTSGRGPYNEQFF.

The CDR3: CASSEGLAGGYTDTQYF. The CDR3 region has the DNA TGTGCCAGCAGCGAGGGACTAGCGGGGGGATACACAGATACGCAGTATTTT. The chain uses TRBV7-8 and TRBJ2-3; 15 nucleotides agree with TRBD2. From germline, CDR1 is SGHVS and CDR2 FQNEAQ. The CDR3 spans 17 residues. V gave up 5 bases and J gave up 2 bases; unmatched junction bases: 5.

This clonotype was observed many times. V is TRBV14 and J is TRBJ1-2; perhaps TRBD1 as D (5 bases). Trimming took 4 bases from V and 4 from J, leaving 13 bases between them. In germline, CDR1 is SGHDN, CDR2 FVKESK. The CDR3 runs to 14 residues. CDR3 residues: CASSPLDKPYGYTF. The CDR3, as DNA: TGTGCCAGCAGCCCGCTGGACAAGCCCTATGGCTACACCTTC.